This entry lists 27 T cell receptor beta chains sequenced from one sample in a study of shared clonotypes between healthy human individuals. The repertoire was sequenced with immunoSEQ multiplex PCR; TCRdb's copy has only in-frame clones and lacks some. The sample lists 2,500,000 or so clones, roughly 92% occurring once. Material for sequencing was naive CD4+ T cells sorted from blood. As to subset: CD45RA+ positively selected. All receptors come from a man younger than 35 in good health.

The V call is TRBV6-1, the J call TRBJ2-5, with 9 bases matching TRBD2. CDR3 length equals 14 residues. J was trimmed by 5 bases and V by 5 bases; bases with no gene match: 6. Germline assignment: CDR1 MNHNS and CDR2 SASEGT. The CDR3 reads CASSWAGGVETQYF. CDR3 nucleotides: TGTGCCAGCAGTTGGGCGGGGGGGGTGGAGACCCAGTACTTC.

The CDR3 here is CASSPTSGSTDTQYF. In nucleotides, the CDR3 is TGTGCCAGCAGCCCGACTAGCGGGAGTACAGATACGCAGTATTTT. This rearrangement joins TRBV7-9 to TRBJ2-3, with TRBD2 identical over 12 bases. The junction had 3 bases not matched to a gene; V was cut back by 5 bases and J by 3 bases. CDR1 and CDR2 (germline): SEHNR, FQNEAQ (reference sequence). The CDR3 has 15 residues.

The chain recombines TRBV14 with TRBJ1-2; D is perhaps TRBD1 (5 bases). CDR1 and CDR2 (germline): SGHDN, FVKESK. The V and J ends lost 1 base and 4 bases respectively, with 13 bases between them. The CDR3 is 15 amino acids. The CDR3 sequence: CASSQGVGAAYGYTF. The CDR3 DNA follows: TGTGCCAGCAGCCAAGGGGTAGGGGCCGCCTATGGCTACACCTTC.

CDR3 nucleotide sequence: TGTGCCAGCTCACCCGGACAGATCGCGAACTCCTACGAGCAGTACTTC. Translated, it gives CASSPGQIANSYEQYF. The rearrangement joins TRBV18 to TRBJ2-7, with D perhaps TRBD1 (6 bases). Germline V gives CDR1 KGHSH, CDR2 LQKENI. CDR3 length equals 16 residues. V was pared by 3 bases and J by 0 bases, with 15 bases between.

The chain joins TRBV6-5 to TRBJ2-7; D is undetermined. The V end lost 0 bases, the J end lost 4 bases, and 10 bases lay between the germline ends. This CDR3 is 14 amino acids long. CDR1 and CDR2 from the germline V gene are MNHEY and SVGAGI. CDR3 amino acids: CASSYSSRSYEQYF. CDR3 sequence (DNA): TGTGCCAGCAGTTACTCGTCGCGGTCGTACGAGCAGTACTTC.

The genes are TRBV11-2 and TRBJ2-1; 7 positions match TRBD1. Looked up from germline, CDR1 is SGHAT and CDR2 is FQNNGV. Germline trimming cut 5 bases from V and 5 bases from J; bases unmatched to any gene: 12. CDR3 length equals 16 residues. The DNA of the CDR3 is TGTGCCAGCAGCCATCTCGCCGGGACAGCAAACAATGAGCAGTTCTTC. It translates to CASSHLAGTANNEQFF.

The CDR3 DNA is TGTGCCAGCAGCTTCAGGCAGGGCACAGATACGCAGTATTTT. It encodes CASSFRQGTDTQYF. The chain joins TRBV7-3 to TRBJ2-3; no firm D call. Germline-derived CDR1 and CDR2 are SGHTA and FQGTGA. V gave up 3 bases and J gave up 1 base, with 8 bases separating them. The CDR3 is 14 residues long.

This chain connects TRBV7-2 to TRBJ1-3, with D perhaps TRBD1 (6 bases). CDR3 length: 17 residues. Per the germline V gene, CDR1 is SGHTA and CDR2 is FQGNSA. Trimming removed 1 base at V and 0 bases at J, with 13 bases between. The CDR3 DNA is TGTGCCAGCAGCTTAGGGCAGGGACACTCCTCTGGAAACACCATATATTTT. Translated: CASSLGQGHSSGNTIYF.

This chain links TRBV6-1 with TRBJ1-4, with 10 bases matching TRBD1. V trimming: 4 bases; J trimming: 6 bases; junction bases outside the gene matches: 5. CDR3 length equals 15 residues. CDR1 and CDR2 (germline): MNHNS, SASEGT. The CDR3 DNA sequence: TGTGCCAGCAGTGGCCGGGACAGGGGTCATGAAAAACTGTTTTTT. Residues: CASSGRDRGHEKLFF.

The CDR3 DNA is TGTGCCAGCACCCCTCTGGGACAGGGCAAGACTGAAGCTTTCTTT. This encodes CASTPLGQGKTEAFF. The rearrangement joins TRBV7-9 to TRBJ1-1, with 9 bases fitting TRBD1. The CDR3 consists of 15 residues. V trimming: 7 bases; J trimming: 5 bases; junction bases outside the gene matches: 11. Germline values: CDR1 SEHNR, CDR2 FQNEAQ (reference sequence).

Concerning this clone: The sample has other DNA sequences that encode this CDR3 too. The CDR3 DNA reads TGTGCCAGCAGCTTAAAGGGCAATGAGCAGTTCTTC. Protein: CASSLKGNEQFF. This chain joins TRBV7-6 and TRBJ2-1; D unresolved. V gave up 2 bases and J gave up 6 bases, with 5 bases separating them. CDR3 length equals 12 residues. Germline loops: CDR1 SGHVS, CDR2 FNYEAQ. The whole variable domain, remainder taken from reference TRBV7-6 and TRBJ2-1, is GAGVSQSPRYKVTKRGQDVALRCDPISGHVSLYWYRQALGQGPEFLTYFNYEAQQDKSGLPNDRFSAERPEGSISTLTIQRTEQRDSAMYRCASSLKGNEQFFGPGTRLTVL.

The chain links TRBV20-1 to TRBJ2-5; no firm D call. This CDR3 comprises 11 residues. Per germline, CDR1 DFQATT and CDR2 SNEGSKA (reference sequence). V was pared by 6 bases and J by 5 bases, with 10 bases between. The CDR3 here is CSADDRETQYF. CDR3 DNA: TGCAGTGCCGACGACCGGGAGACCCAGTACTTC.

The chain uses TRBV18 and TRBJ1-5; D unclear. Trimming cost V 3 bases and J 2 bases, with 11 bases left between them. The CDR3 totals 15 residues. The germline CDR1 and CDR2 sequences are KGHSH and LQKENI. CDR3 sequence (DNA): TGTGCCAGCTCACCGCAAGGTAGTGGCAATCAGCCCCAGCATTTT. It translates to CASSPQGSGNQPQHF.

The rearrangement joins TRBV6-1 to TRBJ1-1, with D unclear. The CDR3 is 13 residues long. V was clipped by 0 bases and J by 11 bases, with 13 bases between them. Per germline, CDR1 MNHNS and CDR2 SASEGT. The CDR3 coding sequence is TGTGCCAGCAGTGAAGCCGGCGTGAGGACGGCTTTCTTT. It codes for CASSEAGVRTAFF.

This chain joins TRBV7-2 and TRBJ2-7; 7 bases are shared with TRBD2. V was clipped by 7 bases and J by 3 bases; unmatched bases: 6. The CDR3 extends over 13 amino acids. Germline assignment: CDR1 SGHTA and CDR2 FQGNSA. The CDR3 nucleotides read TGTGCCAGCACCCTCCCGGGGGGCTACGAGCAGTACTTC. Translated, it gives CASTLPGGYEQYF. Filled out from reference TRBV7-2 and TRBJ2-7, the complete variable domain reads GAGVSQSPSNKVTEKGKDVELRCDPISGHTALYWYRQSLGQGLEFLIYFQGNSAPDKSGLPSDRFSAERTGGSVSTLTIQRTQQEDSAVYLCASTLPGGYEQYFGPGTRLTVT.

This chain connects TRBV21-1 to TRBJ2-7; TRBD2 was called by the table and not checked on the DNA. TRBV21-1 constitutes a pseudogene. This CDR3 has 15 residues. The CDR3 nucleotides are TGTGCCAGCAGCATGTCGAGGCAGATACCCTACGAGCAGTACTTC. This codes for CASSMSRQIPYEQYF.

The V and J genes are TRBV4-1 and TRBJ2-1, with D perhaps matching TRBD2 (5 bases). The CDR3 is 15 residues long. V was shortened by 4 bases and J by 0 bases, with 10 bases between the two germline ends. The germline gives CDR1 MGHRA, CDR2 YSYEKL. The DNA of the CDR3 is TGCGCCAGCAGCCCCGGACTGGGCTCCTACAATGAGCAGTTCTTC. This codes for CASSPGLGSYNEQFF.

This chain uses TRBV30 with TRBJ1-2; 8 nucleotides align to TRBD1. Germline V gene sequence: CDR1 GTSNPN, CDR2 SVGIG (reference sequence). V was pared by 4 bases and J by 4 bases, with 8 bases of the junction left unmatched. CDR3 length: 14 amino acids. The CDR3 loop is CAWKPGGYAYGYTF. CDR3 sequence (DNA): TGTGCCTGGAAGCCAGGGGGCTATGCCTATGGCTACACCTTC.

The chain is built from TRBV4-1 and TRBJ2-3, with 8 bases identical to TRBD2. With 0 bases clipped from V and 1 base from J, the junction kept 6 bases outside the gene matches. Germline loops: CDR1 MGHRA, CDR2 YSYEKL. This CDR3 spans 17 amino acids. The CDR3 sequence: CASSQDRGGSGTDTQYF. CDR3 DNA: TGCGCCAGCAGCCAAGATCGGGGGGGGTCCGGCACAGATACGCAGTATTTT.

The V gene is TRBV14, the J gene TRBJ2-1; 7 bases line up with TRBD2. V trimming: 0 bases; J trimming: 5 bases; junction bases outside the gene matches: 7. The CDR3 has 16 residues. Germline CDR1 reads SGHDN; CDR2 reads FVKESK. The CDR3, as DNA: TGTGCCAGCAGCCAAGATCGCGGGACTACTCACAATGAGCAGTTCTTC. It codes for CASSQDRGTTHNEQFF. Filled out from reference TRBV14 and TRBJ2-1, the complete variable domain reads EAGVTQFPSHSVIEKGQTVTLRCDPISGHDNLYWYRRVMGKEIKFLLHFVKESKQDESGMPNNRFLAERTGGTYSTLKVQPAELEDSGVYFCASSQDRGTTHNEQFFGPGTRLTVL.

The J gene is TRBJ2-6, the V gene TRBV4-3; D gene unclear. This CDR3 has 14 amino acids. CDR1 and CDR2 (germline): LGHNA, YSLEER. V was shortened by 4 bases and J by 2 bases, with 6 bases between the two germline ends. Here the CDR3 reads CASSPKPGANVLTF. CDR3 sequence (DNA): TGCGCCAGCAGCCCCAAACCTGGGGCCAACGTCCTGACTTTC.

Note on this clone: The sample carries other DNA sequences with the same CDR3. The chain has TRBV5-1 and TRBJ2-7, with D perhaps matching TRBD1 or TRBD2 (6 bases each). Per the germline V gene, CDR1 is SGHRS and CDR2 is YFSETQ. This CDR3 comprises 14 residues. Trimming cost V 0 bases and J 4 bases, with 11 bases left between them. The CDR3 sequence: CASSLEGGGYEQYF. Here the CDR3 DNA reads TGCGCCAGCAGCTTGGAGGGGGGTGGTTACGAGCAGTACTTC.

A single count supports this clone. Other DNA sequences from this sample encode an identical CDR3 as well. The chain combines TRBV27 with TRBJ2-1; TRBD1 matches 9 bases. The V and J ends lost 2 bases and 1 base, in that order; junction bases with no gene match: 0. Germline assignment: CDR1 MNHEY and CDR2 SMNVEV (reference sequence). The CDR3 consists of 15 residues. CDR3 amino acids: CASSLDRGSYNEQFF. The CDR3 region has the DNA TGTGCCAGCAGTTTAGACAGGGGGTCCTACAATGAGCAGTTCTTC.

The gene calls are TRBV27 and TRBJ1-6; D not certain. Between the trimmed V and J ends, which lost 3 bases and 6 bases, there was a span of 12 bases. The CDR3 extends over 15 amino acids. Germline CDR1 and CDR2: MNHEY and SMNVEV (reference sequence). CDR3 protein: CASSLGASFNSPLHF. Written as DNA, the CDR3 is TGTGCCAGCAGTTTGGGCGCCAGTTTTAATTCACCCCTCCACTTT.

The J gene is TRBJ1-2, the V gene TRBV10-1; 7 bases are shared with TRBD1. The J segment lost 4 bases and the V segment lost 10 bases, leaving 9 bases of the junction unmatched. There are 13 residues in the CDR3. CDR1 and CDR2 (germline): WNHNN, SYGVQD (reference sequence). The CDR3 DNA reads as TGCGCCACCCCGACAGGGCCCTCCTATGGCTACACCTTC. Its translation is CATPTGPSYGYTF.

Comment on this clone: The sample contains more than one DNA sequence encoding this CDR3. The gene calls are TRBV5-1 and TRBJ2-5, with a tentative D call TRBD2 (5 bases). In germline, CDR1 is SGHRS, CDR2 YFSETQ. This CDR3 region has 16 residues. The V gene lost 0 bases and the J gene lost 2 bases, with 14 bases spanning the gap. As DNA, the CDR3 is TGCGCCAGCAGCTTGGCTCCCAGCGGAACACAAGAGACCCAGTACTTC. As protein: CASSLAPSGTQETQYF.

In the case of this clone: Other DNA sequences in this sample translate to the same CDR3. This chain links TRBV10-3 with TRBJ2-7, with D tentatively TRBD1 or TRBD2 (6 bases each). Looked up from germline, CDR1 is ENHRY and CDR2 is SYGVKD. This CDR3 region has 14 residues. Deletions cut 6 bases from V and 2 bases from J, with 14 bases between. CDR3 in DNA: TGTGCCATCAGGGGGGGTACAGGGACCTACGAGCAGTACTTC. Protein product: CAIRGGTGTYEQYF.